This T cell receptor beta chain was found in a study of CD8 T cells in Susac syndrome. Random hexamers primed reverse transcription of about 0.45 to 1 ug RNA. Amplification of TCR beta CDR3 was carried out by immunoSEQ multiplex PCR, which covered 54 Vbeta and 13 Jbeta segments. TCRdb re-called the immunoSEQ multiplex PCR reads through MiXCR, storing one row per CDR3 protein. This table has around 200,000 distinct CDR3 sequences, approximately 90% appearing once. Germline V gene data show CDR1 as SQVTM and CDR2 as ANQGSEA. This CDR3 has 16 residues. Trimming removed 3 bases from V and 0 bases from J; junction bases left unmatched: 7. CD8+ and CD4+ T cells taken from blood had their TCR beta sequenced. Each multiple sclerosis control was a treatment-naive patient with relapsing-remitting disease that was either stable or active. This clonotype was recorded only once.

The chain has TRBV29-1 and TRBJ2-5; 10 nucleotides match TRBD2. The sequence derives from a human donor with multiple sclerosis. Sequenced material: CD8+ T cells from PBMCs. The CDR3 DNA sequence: TGCAGCGTTGATGGGATACTAGCGGGAAACCAAGAGACCCAGTACTTC. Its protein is CSVDGILAGNQETQYF.